The 2 T cell receptor beta chains given below trace back to one sample, sequenced in a study of cytomegalovirus exposure and HLA in healthy donors (dated 2017 in TCRdb). The library was obtained by the immunoSEQ multiplex PCR assay. Not all clones reach the TCRdb copy of this immuneACCESS table, which keeps in-frame sequences only. Checked studies attribute under half of the gap to unresolved V genes and leave the rest unexplained. In this sample the table shows 100,000 to 150,000 clones, about nine tenths of which occur a single time. The leading ten clones occupy about 2% of the sample. The sample was PBMCs. The receptors stem from a woman aged 18 to 35 in good health and CMV-seronegative.

The V call is TRBV23-1, the J call TRBJ2-1, with TRBD1 identical over 7 bases. TRBV23-1 is given ORF status, its function remaining uncertain. The CDR3 has 15 residues. V was pared by 2 bases and J by 0 bases, with 1 base of the junction left unmatched. The CDR3: CASSQGQVSYNEQFF. CDR3 DNA sequence: TGCGCCAGCAGTCAAGGACAGGTCTCCTACAATGAGCAGTTCTTC.

V and J are TRBV2 and TRBJ1-2; the D gene is possibly TRBD1 (5 bases). Per germline, CDR1 SNHLY and CDR2 FYNNEI. This CDR3 comprises 15 residues. Trimming shortened V by 7 bases and J by 4 bases, and 19 bases separated the two germline ends. DNA of the CDR3: TGTGCCAGCACCGAACGGGGGACGGGTGTCTATGGCTACACCTTC. It specifies CASTERGTGVYGYTF.